This T cell receptor beta chain is drawn from a study of CD8 T cells in ankylosing spondylitis. Study-level findings and limits: Significantly higher representation of disease-linked clones was reported for matched ankylosing spondylitis synovial fluid. Ankylosing spondylitis blood seemed to carry a telltale TCR beta motif made of several highly homologous variants. Disease-linked clones were CD8+ and relatively rare in peripheral blood. Previously reported in reactive arthritis synovial fluid and blood were some of the motif variants.

Germline V gene sequence: CDR1 SGHAT, CDR2 FQNNGV. CDR3 length equals 17 residues. The V gene end was trimmed by 3 bases and the J gene end by 3 bases; junction bases not matched to a gene: 9. The authors made TCR beta libraries by quantitative 5'-RACE with molecular barcodes. From the 5' RACE reads, TCRdb called clonotypes with MiXCR, one entry per CDR3 protein. The sample contains under 450,000 distinct CDR3 sequences, over 15% of which appear only once. Comment on this clonotype: Its antigen is unknown.

The receptor was derived from a male donor with ankylosing spondylitis. The sequenced sample was blood, either unsorted or a sorted T cell fraction (not recorded which). The rearrangement links TRBV11-2 to TRBJ2-3, with 10 bases identical to TRBD1. CDR3 sequence reads: CASSFTSGTGATDTQYF. DNA for the CDR3: TGTGCCAGCAGCTTCACCTCCGGGACAGGGGCAACAGATACGCAGTATTTT.